Here is one T cell receptor (beta chain) with its context. No antigen is known for it. Sequenced by immunoSEQ multiplex PCR; TCRdb stores in-frame clones only, minus some. The sample carries some 84,000 clones, approximately 86% recorded once. Germline V lookup: CDR1 SGHVS, CDR2 FQNEAQ. The CDR3 has 14 residues. V was shortened by 1 base and J by 3 bases, with 10 bases between the two germline ends. This sample stems from a study of T cell responses to AZD1222 COVID-19 vaccine. Study-wide results and caveats: Among the donors, most were white British and more were female, and clonal diversity was possibly underestimated.

Source: peripheral blood, taken on day 0 of AZD1222 vaccination. The V and J genes are TRBV7-8 and TRBJ2-7, with no clear D. This TCR was recovered from an adult in good health. The CDR3 loop is CASSLGVGNYEQYF. Written as DNA, the CDR3 is TGTGCCAGCAGCTTAGGGGTAGGAAACTACGAGCAGTACTTC.